A single sample is the source of the 11 T cell receptor beta chains below, sequenced in a study of blood T cell repertoires in COVID-19. Measured with immunoSEQ multiplex PCR; TCRdb has only the in-frame clones, and not every one. The table lists about 370,000 clones, 90% to 95% of them singletons. The sample taken for sequencing was PBMCs or T cells enriched from blood (not recorded which). These receptors were collected from a middle-aged woman who had been exposed to COVID-19.

The rearrangement joins TRBV7-3 to TRBJ1-1, with TRBD1 matching over 9 bases. Germline trimming cut 5 bases from V and 5 bases from J; bases unmatched to any gene: 12. Germline V gene sequence: CDR1 SGHTA, CDR2 FQGTGA. The CDR3 spans 16 residues. In nucleotides, the CDR3 is TGTGCCAGCAGCGCAAGACGAATCGACAGGGGGACTGAAGCTTTCTTT. Translated, it gives CASSARRIDRGTEAFF.

This clone was detected only once. This chain uses TRBV14 with TRBJ2-7, with TRBD2 as a possible D gene (6 bases). V was shortened by 0 bases and J by 2 bases, with 20 bases between the two germline ends. Germline values: CDR1 SGHDN, CDR2 FVKESK. There are 18 residues in the CDR3. This CDR3 is CASSQDGGIGTRTYEQYF. The CDR3 DNA follows: TGTGCCAGCAGCCAAGATGGGGGGATAGGCACACGAACCTACGAGCAGTACTTC. Using reference TRBV14 and TRBJ2-7 for the parts outside the CDR3, the full variable domain is EAGVTQFPSHSVIEKGQTVTLRCDPISGHDNLYWYRRVMGKEIKFLLHFVKESKQDESGMPNNRFLAERTGGTYSTLKVQPAELEDSGVYFCASSQDGGIGTRTYEQYFGPGTRLTVT.

This clone was observed a single time. This rearrangement joins TRBV18 to TRBJ2-2, with D uncertain. This CDR3 is 14 amino acids long. Trimming removed 3 bases from V and 1 base from J, with 6 bases in between. Per the germline V gene, CDR1 is KGHSH and CDR2 is LQKENI. This CDR3 is CASSPQKNTGELFF. The CDR3 nucleotides are TGTGCCAGCTCACCTCAGAAGAACACCGGGGAGCTGTTTTTT.

J is TRBJ2-7 and V is TRBV6-5; perhaps TRBD1 as D (6 bases). CDR3 length: 14 residues. Looked up from germline, CDR1 is MNHEY and CDR2 is SVGAGI. Between the trimmed V and J ends, which lost 5 bases and 2 bases, there was a span of 13 bases. CDR3 coding DNA: TGTGCCAGCAGTAACCCAGGGGTACCCTACGAGCAGTACTTC. It specifies CASSNPGVPYEQYF.

The chain carries TRBV29-1 and TRBJ2-2, with D tentatively TRBD2 (5 bases). The CDR3 covers 15 residues. The germline CDR1 and CDR2 sequences are SQVTM and ANQGSEA. Trimming removed 5 bases at V and 4 bases at J, with 17 bases between. The CDR3 bases are TGCAGCGTTCTCTCTAGCTCCAGGTTCACCGGGGAGCTGTTTTTT. This encodes CSVLSSSRFTGELFF.

The chain combines TRBV23-1 with TRBJ2-7, with 9 bases aligning to TRBD1. TRBV23-1 is known as an ORF, though its function is uncertain. J gave up 0 bases and V 4 bases, and 7 bases lay outside the gene matches. CDR3 length: 16 residues. CDR3: CASSPADRGYSYEQYF. The CDR3 DNA reads as TGCGCCAGCAGTCCGGCAGACAGGGGGTACTCCTACGAGCAGTACTTC.

The chain links TRBV5-4 to TRBJ2-7; 9 bases fit TRBD1. The J segment lost 4 bases and the V segment lost 3 bases, leaving 8 bases of the junction unmatched. In germline, CDR1 is SGHNT, CDR2 YYREEE (reference sequence). The CDR3 is 15 amino acids. CDR3 loop: CASSSGQGWDYEQYF. DNA of the CDR3: TGTGCCAGCAGCTCGGGACAGGGCTGGGATTACGAGCAGTACTTC.

J is TRBJ1-2 and V is TRBV10-2, with a possible D match to TRBD1 (5 bases). Trimming stripped 0 bases from V and 5 bases from J, with 10 bases between. The CDR3 consists of 14 residues. Germline V gene data show CDR1 as WSHSY and CDR2 as SAAADI. This CDR3 is CASSESGRDYGYTF. CDR3 bases: TGCGCCAGCAGTGAGTCGGGCAGGGATTATGGCTACACCTTC.

The chain couples TRBV10-3 to TRBJ2-7; the D gene is possibly TRBD1 (6 bases). There are 15 residues in the CDR3. CDR1 ENHRY and CDR2 SYGVKD come from the germline V gene. Trimming took off 3 bases at V and 1 base at J, with 13 bases between the two ends. The CDR3 coding sequence is TGTGCCATCAGTGATAAGGGGGTTCAATCCTACGAGCAGTACTTC. Translating gives CAISDKGVQSYEQYF.

The genes are TRBV19 and TRBJ1-5; a weak D match, TRBD1 (5 bases). The CDR3 totals 13 residues. The V gene's germline CDR1 is LNHDA and CDR2 SQIVND (reference sequence). Trimming stripped 3 bases from V and 10 bases from J, with 13 bases between. This CDR3 is CASSITRGKPQHF. The DNA for the CDR3 is TGTGCCAGTAGTATCACTCGGGGGAAACCCCAGCATTTT.

This chain connects TRBV18 to TRBJ1-5, with unresolved D. CDR1 is KGHSH and CDR2 is LQKENI in the germline V gene. The CDR3 totals 12 residues. Between the trimmed V and J ends, which lost 2 bases and 6 bases, there was a span of 5 bases. CDR3 coding DNA: TGTGCCAGCTCACCAGCCGGTCAGCCCCAGCATTTT. It translates to CASSPAGQPQHF.